The 10 T cell receptor beta chains given below trace back to one sample, sequenced in a study of T cell changes during pregnancy in multiple sclerosis. Libraries were prepared by immunoSEQ multiplex PCR; TCRdb keeps only in-frame clonotypes and omits some of them. The table has 45,000 or so clones, roughly 93% seen once. The sample comprised PBMCs (not recorded whether the cells were cultured). Source of these receptors: a female donor with multiple sclerosis, enrolled in a pregnancy study.

The rearrangement uses TRBV11-2 and TRBJ2-1; possibly TRBD2 for D (5 bases). The ends were cut back, 3 bases at V and 5 bases at J, with 20 bases in the middle. CDR1 and CDR2 from the germline V gene are SGHAT and FQNNGV. There are 17 residues in the CDR3. CDR3 in amino acids: CASSFIFSARADNEQFF. The DNA of the CDR3 is TGTGCCAGCAGCTTTATATTTAGCGCCCGAGCCGACAATGAGCAGTTCTTC.

The V and J genes are TRBV13 and TRBJ2-3; TRBD2 aligns across 7 bases. The germline V gene encodes CDR1 PRHDT and CDR2 FYEKMQ (reference sequence). This CDR3 spans 17 amino acids. Trimming removed 0 bases from V and 2 bases from J; junction bases left unmatched: 8. CDR3 in amino acids: CASSLGGRAPHTDTQYF. CDR3 nucleotide sequence: TGTGCCAGCAGCTTAGGAGGGAGGGCCCCCCACACAGATACGCAGTATTTT. The full variable domain, in which reference TRBV13 and TRBJ2-3 provide the parts outside the CDR3, is AAGVIQSPRHLIKEKRETATLKCYPIPRHDTVYWYQQGPGQDPQFLISFYEKMQSDKGSIPDRFSAQQFSDYHSELNMSSLELGDSALYFCASSLGGRAPHTDTQYFGPGTRLTVL.

The chain carries TRBV9 and TRBJ2-3, with 13 bases matching TRBD2. The J segment lost 1 base and the V segment lost 2 bases, leaving 1 base of the junction unmatched. Germline loops: CDR1 SGDLS, CDR2 YYNGEE. This CDR3 region has 16 residues. Here the CDR3 DNA reads TGTGCCAGCAGCGTGGGGACTAGCGGGGGCACAGATACGCAGTATTTT. Residues: CASSVGTSGGTDTQYF.

The V and J genes are TRBV2 and TRBJ1-3, with D possibly matching TRBD1 (5 bases). The germline V gene encodes CDR1 SNHLY and CDR2 FYNNEI. V lost 7 bases to trimming and J lost 0 bases, with 16 bases between them. The CDR3 is 16 residues long. The CDR3 nucleotides are TGTGCCAGCATGTGGGGCAGCAAAAACTCTGGAAACACCATATATTTT. This translates into CASMWGSKNSGNTIYF. The complete variable domain, with remaining parts taken from reference TRBV2 and TRBJ1-3, reads EPEVTQTPSHQVTQMGQEVILRCVPISNHLYFYWYRQILGQKVEFLVSFYNNEISEKSEIFDDQFSVERPDGSNFTLKIRSTKLEDSAMYFCASMWGSKNSGNTIYFGEGSWLTVV.

V usage is TRBV6-6 and J usage is TRBJ2-7; perhaps TRBD1 as D (5 bases). Germline lookup yields CDR1 MNHNY and CDR2 SVGAGI (reference sequence). The germline V and J ends were trimmed by 0 bases and 3 bases, with 9 bases remaining between them. CDR3 length equals 14 residues. Written as DNA, the CDR3 is TGTGCCAGCAGTTACTCTGGACAAAGCTACGAGCAGTACTTC. The encoded protein is CASSYSGQSYEQYF.

This clone showed up just a few times. V and J are TRBV6-1 and TRBJ1-5, with TRBD1 identical over 7 bases. Germline-derived CDR1 and CDR2 are MNHNS and SASEGT. The CDR3 totals 12 residues. V shed 8 bases, J shed 9 bases, and the junction held 7 bases outside the gene matches. The CDR3 DNA follows: TGTGCCAGCCGAGAGGGACAGTGGCCCCAGCATTTT. Amino acid sequence: CASREGQWPQHF.

V gene TRBV11-3 combines with J gene TRBJ2-5, with 9 bases lining up with TRBD2. Germline CDR1 is SGHNT and CDR2 is YENEEA. The CDR3 runs to 18 residues. V was pared by 1 base and J by 4 bases, with 13 bases of the junction left unmatched. The CDR3 sequence: CASSLGVAGDTVGETQYF. As DNA, the CDR3 is TGTGCCAGCAGCTTAGGAGTAGCGGGAGATACGGTAGGAGAGACCCAGTACTTC. Using reference TRBV11-3 and TRBJ2-5 for the parts outside the CDR3, the full variable domain is EAGVVQSPRYKIIEKKQPVAFWCNPISGHNTLYWYLQNLGQGPELLIRYENEEAVDDSQLPKDRFSAERLKGVDSTLKIQPAELGDSAVYLCASSLGVAGDTVGETQYFGPGTRLLVL.

The rearrangement uses TRBV14 and TRBJ1-4; tentatively, D is TRBD1 (6 bases). This CDR3 is built from 15 residues. V was clipped by 4 bases and J by 3 bases, with 12 bases between them. The germline gives CDR1 SGHDN, CDR2 FVKESK. This CDR3 is CASSRDMRANEKLFF. The DNA for the CDR3 is TGTGCCAGCAGCCGGGACATGAGGGCTAATGAAAAACTGTTTTTT.

The chain is built from TRBV10-1 and TRBJ2-7, with D possibly being TRBD2 (6 bases). The CDR3 length is 16 residues. Deletions cut 2 bases from V and 1 base from J, with 15 bases between. The germline CDR1 and CDR2 sequences are WNHNN and SYGVQD (reference sequence). The CDR3 DNA reads as TGCGCCAGCAGTGAGCGTCGCGGGATACTATCCTACGAGCAGTACTTC. Translation: CASSERRGILSYEQYF.

The chain employs TRBV6-5 and TRBJ1-5; D uncertain. The CDR3 is 16 amino acids. Germline lookup yields CDR1 MNHEY and CDR2 SVGAGI. V was shortened by 2 bases and J by 2 bases, with 13 bases between the two germline ends. The chain's CDR3 is CASSYGKGVGNQPQHF. CDR3 sequence (DNA): TGTGCCAGCAGTTACGGCAAGGGAGTCGGCAATCAGCCCCAGCATTTT.